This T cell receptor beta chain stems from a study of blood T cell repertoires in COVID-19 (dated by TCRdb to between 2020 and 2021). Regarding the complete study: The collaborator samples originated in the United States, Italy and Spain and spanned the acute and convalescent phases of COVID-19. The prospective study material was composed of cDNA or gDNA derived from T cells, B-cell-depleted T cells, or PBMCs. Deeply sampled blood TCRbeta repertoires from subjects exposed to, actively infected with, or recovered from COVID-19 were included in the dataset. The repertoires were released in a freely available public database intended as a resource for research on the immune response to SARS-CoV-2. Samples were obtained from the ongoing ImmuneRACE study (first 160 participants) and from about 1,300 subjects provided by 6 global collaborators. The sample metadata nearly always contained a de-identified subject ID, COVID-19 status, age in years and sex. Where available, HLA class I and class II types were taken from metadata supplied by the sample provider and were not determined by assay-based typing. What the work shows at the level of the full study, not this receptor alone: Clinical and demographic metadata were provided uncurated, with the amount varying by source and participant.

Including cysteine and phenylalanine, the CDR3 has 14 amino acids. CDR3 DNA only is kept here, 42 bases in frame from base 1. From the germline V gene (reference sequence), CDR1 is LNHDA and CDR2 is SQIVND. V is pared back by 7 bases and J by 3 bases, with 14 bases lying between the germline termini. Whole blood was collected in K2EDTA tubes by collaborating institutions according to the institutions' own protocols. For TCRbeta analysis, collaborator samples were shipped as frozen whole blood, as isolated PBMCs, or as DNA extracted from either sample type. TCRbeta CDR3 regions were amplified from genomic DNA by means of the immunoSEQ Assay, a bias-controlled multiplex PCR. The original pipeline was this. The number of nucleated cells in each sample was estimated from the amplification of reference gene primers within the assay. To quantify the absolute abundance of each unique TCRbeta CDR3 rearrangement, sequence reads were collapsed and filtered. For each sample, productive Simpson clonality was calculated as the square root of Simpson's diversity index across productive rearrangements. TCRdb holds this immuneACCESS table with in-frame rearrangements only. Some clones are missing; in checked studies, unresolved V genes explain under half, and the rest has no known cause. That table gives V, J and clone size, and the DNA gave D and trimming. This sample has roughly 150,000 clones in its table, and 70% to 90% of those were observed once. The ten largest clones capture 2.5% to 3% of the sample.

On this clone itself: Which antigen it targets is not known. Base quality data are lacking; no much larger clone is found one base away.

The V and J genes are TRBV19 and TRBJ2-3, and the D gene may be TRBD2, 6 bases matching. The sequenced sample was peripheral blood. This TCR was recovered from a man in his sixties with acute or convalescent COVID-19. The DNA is TGTGCCAGTACCGGGGGACCCGTGACAGATACGCAGTATTTT. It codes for CASTGGPVTDTQYF.